This T cell receptor beta chain is drawn from a study of CD8 T cells in ankylosing spondylitis. There are many counts of this clonotype. Its target is not known. Overall study results and limits: Matched ankylosing spondylitis synovial fluid reportedly contained a significantly enriched population of disease-linked clones. Earlier work had already found some motif variants in reactive arthritis synovial fluid and blood. Characteristic, it appeared, of ankylosing spondylitis blood was a TCR beta motif of 7 or 8 highly homologous variants.

It was by quantitative 5'-RACE with molecular barcodes that TCR beta libraries were made. MiXCR, run by TCRdb on the 5' RACE reads, gives a single entry per CDR3 protein. Among 180,000 or so distinct CDR3 sequences listed, 9.5% to 13% were seen once. Trimming removed 3 bases from V and 1 base from J, with 16 bases in between. The CDR3 sequence is 15 residues long. Germline CDR1 is DFQATT and CDR2 is SNEGSKA (reference sequence). Sample: blood, either unsorted or a sorted T cell fraction (not recorded which). The TCR sequence derives from a male donor with ankylosing spondylitis or in good health (not recorded which). The chain joins TRBV20-1 to TRBJ2-7, with D perhaps being TRBD1 or TRBD2 (5 bases each). CDR3: CSARSQGVFSYEQYF. CDR3 DNA sequence: TGCAGTGCTAGGTCTCAGGGAGTTTTTTCCTACGAGCAGTACTTC.